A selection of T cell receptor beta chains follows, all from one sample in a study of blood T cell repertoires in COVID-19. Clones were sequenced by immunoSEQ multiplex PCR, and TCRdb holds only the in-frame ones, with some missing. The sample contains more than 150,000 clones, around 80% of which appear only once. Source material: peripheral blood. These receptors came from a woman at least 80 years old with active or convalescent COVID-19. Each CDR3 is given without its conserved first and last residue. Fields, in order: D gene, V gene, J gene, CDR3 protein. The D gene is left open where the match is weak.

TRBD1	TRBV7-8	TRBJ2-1	ASSSPGQDEF
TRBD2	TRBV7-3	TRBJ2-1	ASSLSGTSGVNEQF
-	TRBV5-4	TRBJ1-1	ASSLGGRTEAF
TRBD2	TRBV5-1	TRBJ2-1	ASSFGLAGGSSYNEQF
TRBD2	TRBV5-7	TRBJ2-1	ASSRLWLAGGLSYNEQF
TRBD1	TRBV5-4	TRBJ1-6	ASSLGTGQFAGSYNSPLH
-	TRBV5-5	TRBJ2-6	ASSALSRGSGANVLT
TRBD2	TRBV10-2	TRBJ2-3	ASRDGGGRFIDTQY
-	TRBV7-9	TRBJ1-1	ASSLTLGNTEAF
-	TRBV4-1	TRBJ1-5	ASSQGRQPQH
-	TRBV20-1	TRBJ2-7	SARMDSEQY
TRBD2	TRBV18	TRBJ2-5	ASSRSLAETKETQY
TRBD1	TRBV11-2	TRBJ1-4	ASSLDWTGDGEKLF
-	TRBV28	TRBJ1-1	ASSLEGDRKNEAF
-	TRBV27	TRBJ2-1	ASSLFQGEQF
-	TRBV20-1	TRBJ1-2	SAKTGMGYT
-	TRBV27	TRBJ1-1	ASSPQVLNTEAF
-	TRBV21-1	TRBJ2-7	ASSKGGRQGVHEQY
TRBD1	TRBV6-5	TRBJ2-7	ASRRQGTLYEQY
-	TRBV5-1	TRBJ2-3	ASSRNTGFASQVTDTQY
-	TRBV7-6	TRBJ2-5	ASSFPGTDQETQY
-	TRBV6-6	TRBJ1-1	ASWRAGSNTEAF
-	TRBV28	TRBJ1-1	ASQDSRDTEAF
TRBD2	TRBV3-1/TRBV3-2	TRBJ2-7	ASSQVRLAGFSYEQY
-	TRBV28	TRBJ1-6	ASTVLSSYNSPLH
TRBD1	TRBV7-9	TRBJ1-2	ASSRQGASGYT
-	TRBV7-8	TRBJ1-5	ASSSREEGNQPQH
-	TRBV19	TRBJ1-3	ASSIMRNSGNTIY
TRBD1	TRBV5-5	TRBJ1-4	ASSLSWDRGPSGEKLF
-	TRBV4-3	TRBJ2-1	ASREGTTYNEQF
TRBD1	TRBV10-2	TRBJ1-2	ASSVTGDNYGYT
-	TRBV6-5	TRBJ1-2	ASRDREHYGYT
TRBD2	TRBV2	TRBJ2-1	ASSDPGTSVQGPRDEQF
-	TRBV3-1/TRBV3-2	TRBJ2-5	ASSAVGLGETQY
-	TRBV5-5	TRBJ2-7	ASSLEAGAYYEQY
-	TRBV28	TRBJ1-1	ASSNSQNTEAF
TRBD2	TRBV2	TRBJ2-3	ASSGASGGTDTQY
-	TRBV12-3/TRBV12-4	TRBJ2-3	ASSRLTDTQY
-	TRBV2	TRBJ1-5	ASSSPHANQPQH
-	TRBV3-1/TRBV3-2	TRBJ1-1	ASSQGGAEAF
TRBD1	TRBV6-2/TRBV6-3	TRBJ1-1	ASSYGTAFTNTEAF
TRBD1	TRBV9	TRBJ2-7	ASSVAGGGLGEQY
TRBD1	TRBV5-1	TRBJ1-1	ASSTGQITTEAF
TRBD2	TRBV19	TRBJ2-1	ASRKGAGGLNEQF
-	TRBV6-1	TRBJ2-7	ASSEYRGHSYEQY
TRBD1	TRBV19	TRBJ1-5	ASSGTGDQPQH
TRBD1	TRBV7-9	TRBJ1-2	ASSLVGQDFYGYT
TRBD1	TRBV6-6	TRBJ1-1	ASSHQAGTGDSEAF
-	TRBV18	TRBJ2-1	ASSRRVDEQF
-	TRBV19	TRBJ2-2	ASSPRGANTGELF
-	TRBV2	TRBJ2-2	ASRPNQGNGELF
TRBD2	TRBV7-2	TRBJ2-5	ASSQNRGGVSTQY